These 24 T cell receptor beta chains were sequenced from one sample in a study of beta chain features in type 1 diabetes. Regarding the study as a whole: A moderate, significant TCRB CDR3 shortening appeared in type 1 diabetes across four CD4+ subsets.

These receptors' antigens are unknown. The investigators reverse transcribed all of the isolated RNA, so they sequenced expressed TCRB transcripts. This table comes from immunoSEQ multiplex PCR, and its TCRdb copy is limited to in-frame clones, with some not included. In the table there are more than 300,000 clones, approximately 10% of which are singletons. The source material was central memory CD4+ T cells from blood. These receptors all stem from a man aged 30 to 45 with type 1 diabetes.

The table lists this clone with a few counts. The V and J genes are TRBV5-6 and TRBJ2-1; 8 positions agree with TRBD2. Germline lookup yields CDR1 SGHDT and CDR2 YYEEEE. CDR3 length: 16 residues. Trimming at V came to 4 bases and at J to 0 bases, leaving 6 bases not matched to a gene. The chain's CDR3 is CASSTPLAGSYNEQFF. DNA for the CDR3: TGTGCCAGCAGCACACCCCTAGCGGGCTCCTACAATGAGCAGTTCTTC.

This clone was observed a handful of times. The chain links TRBV9 to TRBJ1-2; D may be TRBD1 (5 bases). The germline CDR1 and CDR2 sequences are SGDLS and YYNGEE. Trimming removed 0 bases from V and 8 bases from J, with 14 bases in between. The CDR3 has 14 residues. The CDR3 DNA reads as TGTGCCAGCAGCGTAGGAGGGGAAGTAGAGGGCTACACCTTC. Its translation is CASSVGGEVEGYTF.

J is TRBJ1-1 and V is TRBV15, with D uncertain. The CDR3 is 12 residues long. Germline-derived CDR1 and CDR2 are LNHNV and YYDKDF (reference sequence). V gave up 2 bases and J gave up 3 bases, with 4 bases separating them. The CDR3 nucleotides are TGTGCCACCAGCAGAAAGGACACTGAAGCTTTCTTT. Amino acid sequence: CATSRKDTEAFF.

The rearrangement joins TRBV11-2 to TRBJ2-5; 11 nucleotides line up with TRBD1. The CDR3 extends over 15 amino acids. The junction had 7 bases not matched to a gene; V was cut back by 1 base and J by 9 bases. Germline assignment: CDR1 SGHAT and CDR2 FQNNGV. CDR3 DNA sequence: TGTGCCAGCAGCTTAGCAGGGGACAGGGGGATGGCCCAGTACTTC. Protein product: CASSLAGDRGMAQYF.

The chain carries TRBV28 and TRBJ1-2; D might be TRBD1 (6 bases). The CDR3 covers 16 residues. The germline V gene has CDR1 MDHEN and CDR2 SYDVKM. V lost 6 bases and J lost 4, with 21 bases in between. CDR3 loop: CASRGTGIRGGYGYTF. Written as DNA, the CDR3 is TGTGCCAGCAGGGGAACAGGGATCCGAGGAGGCTATGGCTACACCTTC.

This chain joins TRBV11-2 and TRBJ1-2; D not certain. This CDR3 spans 15 amino acids. The germline V gene encodes CDR1 SGHAT and CDR2 FQNNGV. Trimming took off 4 bases at V and 5 bases at J, with 17 bases between the two ends. The CDR3 sequence is CASSSEISSLYGYTF. In DNA form, the CDR3 reads TGTGCCAGCAGCTCCGAGATCTCCTCCCTATATGGCTACACCTTC.

This clone was found a few times. The chain couples TRBV7-2 to TRBJ2-1; no clear D gene. Trimming took off 2 bases at V and 2 bases at J, with 7 bases between the two ends. The CDR3 sequence is 14 residues long. The germline CDR1 and CDR2 sequences are SGHTA and FQGNSA. CDR3 sequence: CASSLSPPYNEQFF. The DNA of the CDR3 is TGTGCCAGCAGCTTATCCCCGCCCTACAATGAGCAGTTCTTC.

The J gene is TRBJ1-5, the V gene TRBV27, with TRBD1 as a possible D gene (5 bases). Per germline, CDR1 MNHEY and CDR2 SMNVEV (reference sequence). This CDR3 is 15 amino acids long. The germline V and J ends were trimmed by 1 base and 7 bases, with 14 bases remaining between them. The DNA for the CDR3 is TGTGCCAGCAGTTTATACGCCACCCGGGACCAGCCCCAGCATTTT. It encodes CASSLYATRDQPQHF.

The chain has TRBV5-1 and TRBJ2-3; D remains unclear. The CDR3 runs 12 residues. Trimming removed 8 bases from V and 2 bases from J, with 9 bases in between. Germline V CDR1 and CDR2: SGHRS, YFSETQ. CDR3: CASATNTDTQYF. CDR3 coding DNA: TGCGCCAGTGCGACGAACACAGATACGCAGTATTTT.

CDR3 nucleotide sequence: TGTGCCAGCAGTCCCCCGGGGAGGCACACTGAAGCTTTCTTT. It codes for CASSPPGRHTEAFF. J is TRBJ1-1 and V is TRBV28, with unresolved D. Trimming took off 5 bases at V and 3 bases at J, with 13 bases between the two ends. Germline V CDR1 and CDR2: MDHEN, SYDVKM. The CDR3 has 14 residues.

The chain combines TRBV18 with TRBJ1-5; no firm D call. Germline V CDR1 and CDR2: KGHSH, LQKENI. The CDR3 sequence is 13 residues long. V was trimmed by 3 bases and J by 4 bases, leaving 7 bases between them. The CDR3 nucleotides are TGTGCCAGCTCACCCGCCGTAAATCAGCCCCAGCATTTT. Residues: CASSPAVNQPQHF.

This clone was seen a handful of times. The chain recombines TRBV9 with TRBJ2-1, with 15 bases aligning to TRBD2. V dropped 3 bases and J dropped 7; count of bases not matched to a gene: 8. This CDR3 spans 17 amino acids. Germline loops: CDR1 SGDLS, CDR2 YYNGEE. CDR3 region: CASSAGLAGGPWNEQFF. CDR3 DNA: TGTGCCAGCAGCGCCGGACTAGCGGGGGGGCCATGGAATGAGCAGTTCTTC.

As regards this clone: No conserved phenylalanine or tryptophan ends this CDR3, so it is likely a read error. The DNA is left out, because the CDR3 cannot be placed on it with certainty; the CDR3 is given as TCRdb lists it. The gene calls are TRBV5-4 and TRBJ1-6. The CDR3 is 9 residues long, counting both termini. Germline assignment: CDR1 SGHNT and CDR2 YYREEE (reference sequence). CDR3 in amino acids: CASRLAALI.

This chain uses TRBV15 with TRBJ2-1, with D unresolved. V was clipped by 0 bases and J by 4 bases, with 13 bases between them. The V gene's germline CDR1 is LNHNV and CDR2 YYDKDF (reference sequence). The CDR3 covers 16 residues. CDR3 DNA: TGTGCCACCAGCAGAGATTTGAGTACTGTGTACAATGAGCAGTTCTTC. This sequence encodes CATSRDLSTVYNEQFF.

V is TRBV7-9 and J is TRBJ2-7, with D hard to call. Germline CDR1 reads SEHNR; CDR2 reads FQNEAQ (reference sequence). Trimming pared 2 bases from V and 0 bases from J, leaving 8 bases between. The CDR3 loop spans 14 amino acids. The CDR3 coding sequence is TGTGCCAGCAGCTTAATAACTGACTCCTACGAGCAGTACTTC. Translated, it gives CASSLITDSYEQYF. Supplemented by reference TRBV7-9 and TRBJ2-7, the full variable domain reads DTGVSQNPRHKITKRGQNVTFRCDPISEHNRLYWYRQTLGQGPEFLTYFQNEAQLEKSRLLSDRFSAERPKGSFSTLEIQRTEQGDSAMYLCASSLITDSYEQYFGPGTRLTVT.

The chain combines TRBV30 with TRBJ2-6; D is unresolved. This CDR3 comprises 14 residues. Germline assignment: CDR1 GTSNPN and CDR2 SVGIG (reference sequence). The ends were cut back, 0 bases at V and 4 bases at J, with 7 bases in the middle. The CDR3 nucleotides read TGTGCCTGGAGTGTGAGCTTCGGGGCCAACGTCCTGACTTTC. Its protein product is CAWSVSFGANVLTF.

This clone showed up just a few times. This specimen includes other DNA sequences encoding the same CDR3. This chain links TRBV4-3 with TRBJ2-5, with 12 bases matching TRBD2. Unmatched junction bases numbered 2, after V lost 1 base and J lost 2 bases. There are 16 residues in the CDR3. Germline-derived CDR1 and CDR2 are LGHNA and YSLEER. The chain's CDR3 is CASSQGGLAGQETQYF. The CDR3 nucleotides are TGCGCCAGCAGCCAAGGTGGACTAGCGGGGCAAGAGACCCAGTACTTC.

This clone has more than one count but fewer than ten. Distinct nucleotide sequences in the sample also encode this CDR3. The chain uses TRBV2 and TRBJ2-1, with 15 bases fitting TRBD2. Per germline, CDR1 SNHLY and CDR2 FYNNEI. V lost 4 bases to trimming and J lost 6 bases; unmatched junction nucleotides: 1. The CDR3 covers 15 residues. The CDR3 reads CASSGTSGGGNEQFF. The DNA for the CDR3 is TGTGCCAGCAGTGGGACTAGCGGGGGGGGCAATGAGCAGTTCTTC.

This clone was seen more than once but under ten times. The chain employs TRBV19 and TRBJ2-7, with D hard to call. Germline V CDR1 and CDR2: LNHDA, SQIVND (reference sequence). The CDR3 contains 11 residues. Trimming left V 3 bases short and J 5 bases short, with 5 bases between. CDR3: CASSIQDEQYF. The CDR3 region has the DNA TGTGCCAGTAGTATTCAGGACGAGCAGTACTTC.

The sample holds a few counts of this clone. The chain joins TRBV7-2 to TRBJ2-7, with D perhaps TRBD1 or TRBD2 (6 bases each). Germline values: CDR1 SGHTA, CDR2 FQGNSA. Trimming cost V 5 bases and J 0 bases, with 14 bases left between them. The CDR3 runs 15 residues. The CDR3 loop reads CASSPGGGGSYEQYF. The CDR3 coding sequence is TGTGCCAGCAGCCCGGGCGGAGGGGGCTCCTACGAGCAGTACTTC. Looking up the rest from reference TRBV7-2 and TRBJ2-7 gives the full variable domain: GAGVSQSPSNKVTEKGKDVELRCDPISGHTALYWYRQSLGQGLEFLIYFQGNSAPDKSGLPSDRFSAERTGGSVSTLTIQRTQQEDSAVYLCASSPGGGGSYEQYFGPGTRLTVT.

This clone was recorded a few times. The chain joins TRBV18 to TRBJ2-6; 9 positions agree with TRBD1. The CDR3 consists of 16 residues. CDR1 is KGHSH, CDR2 LQKENI, per germline. J was trimmed by 2 bases and V by 3 bases; bases with no gene match: 2. This chain's CDR3 is CASSPGQGTGANVLTF. The CDR3 DNA follows: TGTGCCAGCTCACCCGGACAGGGGACTGGGGCCAACGTCCTGACTTTC.

In this sample, this clone turned up a few times. The V and J genes are TRBV7-2 and TRBJ2-5, with a possible D match to TRBD2 (5 bases). Germline V gene sequence: CDR1 SGHTA, CDR2 FQGNSA. This CDR3 is built from 15 residues. Trimming removed 2 bases from V and 4 bases from J, with 14 bases in between. CDR3 coding DNA: TGTGCCAGCAGCTTAAGTCATCCTGGAGGAGAGACCCAGTACTTC. Protein product: CASSLSHPGGETQYF.

The chain recombines TRBV2 with TRBJ1-5; 8 bases match TRBD1. The trim removed 7 bases at V and 6 bases at J, leaving 5 bases unmatched. The germline CDR1 and CDR2 sequences are SNHLY and FYNNEI. This CDR3 is built from 13 residues. This CDR3 reads CASTQGAGQPQHF. CDR3 in DNA: TGTGCCAGCACCCAGGGGGCGGGTCAGCCCCAGCATTTT.

The rearrangement links TRBV6-5 to TRBJ2-6; unclear D gene. The germline CDR1 and CDR2 sequences are MNHEY and SVGAGI. The CDR3 length is 15 residues. Trimming took off 2 bases at V and 1 base at J, with 6 bases between the two ends. The CDR3 here is CASSYVGSGANVLTF. CDR3 in DNA: TGTGCCAGCAGTTACGTGGGGTCTGGGGCCAACGTCCTGACTTTC.